The rows below give T cell receptor beta chains drawn from one sample of a study of T cells in Graves' hyperthyroidism and ophthalmopathy. MiXCR was run by TCRdb on the multiplex PCR reads, yielding one entry per CDR3 protein. The data hold a few hundred thousand distinct CDR3 sequences, with about a sixth observed a single time. The sample comprised blood. The receptors derive from a woman between 55 and 75 years old with Graves' ophthalmopathy. The CDR3 runs from the conserved cysteine through the conserved F or W. Each record gives: J gene, V gene, D gene, clone size, CDR3 protein, CDR3 DNA. A D gene is named only where the DNA matches it firmly. Part of the rows lack a size; the others show once, few, many or a class for expanded clones.

j_call: TRBJ1-3; v_call: TRBV2; d_call: NA; clone_size: few; cdr3_aa: CASSTKSTPSGNTIYF; cdr3_nt: TGTGCCAGCAGTACAAAATCTACCCCCTCTGGAAACACCATATATTTT
j_call: TRBJ2-3; v_call: TRBV29-1; d_call: NA; clone_size: many; cdr3_aa: CSVEITANTDTQYF; cdr3_nt: TGCAGCGTTGAAATTACAGCTAACACAGATACGCAGTATTTT
j_call: TRBJ2-5; v_call: TRBV20-1; d_call: TRBD2; clone_size: few; cdr3_aa: CSAGVGLARETQYF; cdr3_nt: TGCAGTGCTGGGGTTGGACTAGCCCGGGAGACCCAGTACTTC
j_call: TRBJ1-2; v_call: TRBV7-2; d_call: NA; clone_size: NA; cdr3_aa: CASSREQGIGYGYTF; cdr3_nt: TGTGCCAGCAGCCGAGAACAGGGTATAGGCTATGGCTACACCTTC
j_call: TRBJ2-3; v_call: TRBV20-1; d_call: TRBD2; clone_size: many; cdr3_aa: CSARSSSGVTDTQYF; cdr3_nt: TGCAGTGCTAGATCCTCTAGCGGGGTCACAGATACGCAGTATTTT
j_call: TRBJ1-1; v_call: TRBV6-2/TRBV6-3; d_call: NA; clone_size: many; cdr3_aa: CASSYPASYTEAFF; cdr3_nt: TGTGCCAGCAGTTATCCGGCCTCGTATACTGAAGCTTTCTTT
j_call: TRBJ2-2; v_call: TRBV3-1; d_call: NA; clone_size: many; cdr3_aa: CASSRTGTFTGELFF; cdr3_nt: TGTGCCAGCAGCCGAACAGGGACCTTCACCGGGGAGCTGTTTTTT
j_call: TRBJ1-6; v_call: TRBV7-2; d_call: NA; clone_size: many; cdr3_aa: CASSLTVNSPLHF; cdr3_nt: TGTGCCAGCAGCTTGACAGTTAACTCACCCCTCCACTTT
j_call: TRBJ2-2; v_call: TRBV3-1; d_call: NA; clone_size: few; cdr3_aa: CASSQVMPRTLITGELFF; cdr3_nt: TGTGCCAGCAGCCAAGTCATGCCCCGGACGCTAATCACCGGGGAGCTGTTTTTT
j_call: TRBJ1-3; v_call: TRBV12-3/TRBV12-4; d_call: NA; clone_size: once; cdr3_aa: CASSLALGATGNTIYF; cdr3_nt: TGTGCCAGCAGTTTAGCGCTCGGGGCGACTGGAAACACCATATATTTT
j_call: TRBJ1-3; v_call: TRBV12-3/TRBV12-4; d_call: NA; clone_size: once; cdr3_aa: CASSLRHSGNTIYF; cdr3_nt: TGTGCCAGCAGTTTAAGGCACTCTGGAAACACCATATATTTT
j_call: TRBJ1-2; v_call: TRBV6-2/TRBV6-3; d_call: NA; clone_size: many; cdr3_aa: CASSYEETYGYTF; cdr3_nt: TGTGCCAGCAGTTACGAAGAAACCTATGGCTACACCTTC